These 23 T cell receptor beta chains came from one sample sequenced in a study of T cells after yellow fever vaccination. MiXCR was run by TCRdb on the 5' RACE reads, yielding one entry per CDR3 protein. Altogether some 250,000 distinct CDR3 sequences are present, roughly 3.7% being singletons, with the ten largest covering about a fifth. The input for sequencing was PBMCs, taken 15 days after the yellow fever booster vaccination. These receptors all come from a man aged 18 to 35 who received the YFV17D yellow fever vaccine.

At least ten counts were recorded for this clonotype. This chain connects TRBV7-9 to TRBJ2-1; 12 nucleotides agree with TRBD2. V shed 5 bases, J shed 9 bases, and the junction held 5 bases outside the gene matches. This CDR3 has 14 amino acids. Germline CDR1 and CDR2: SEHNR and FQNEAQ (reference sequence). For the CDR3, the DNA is TGTGCCAGCAGCCCTAGCGGGGGGGCGGGTGAGCAGTTCTTC. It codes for CASSPSGGAGEQFF.

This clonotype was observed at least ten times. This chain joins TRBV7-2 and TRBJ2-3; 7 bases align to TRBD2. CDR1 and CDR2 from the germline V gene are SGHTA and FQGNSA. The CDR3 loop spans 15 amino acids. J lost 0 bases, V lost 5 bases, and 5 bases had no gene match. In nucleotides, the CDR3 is TGTGCCAGCAGCCCGGGGGGTGCTAGCACAGATACGCAGTATTTT. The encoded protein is CASSPGGASTDTQYF. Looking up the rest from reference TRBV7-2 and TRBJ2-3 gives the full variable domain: GAGVSQSPSNKVTEKGKDVELRCDPISGHTALYWYRQSLGQGLEFLIYFQGNSAPDKSGLPSDRFSAERTGGSVSTLTIQRTQQEDSAVYLCASSPGGASTDTQYFGPGTRLTVL.

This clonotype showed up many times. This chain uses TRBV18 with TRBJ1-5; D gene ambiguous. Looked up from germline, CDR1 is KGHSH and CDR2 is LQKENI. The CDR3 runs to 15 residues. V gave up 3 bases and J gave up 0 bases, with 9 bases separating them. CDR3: CASSPQEASNQPQHF. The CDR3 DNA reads TGTGCCAGCTCACCTCAGGAGGCTAGCAATCAGCCCCAGCATTTT.

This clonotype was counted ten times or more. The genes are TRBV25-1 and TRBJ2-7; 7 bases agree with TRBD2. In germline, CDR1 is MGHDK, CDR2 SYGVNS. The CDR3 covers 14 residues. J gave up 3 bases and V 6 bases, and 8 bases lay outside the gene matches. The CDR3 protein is CASRRGAGSYEQYV. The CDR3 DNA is TGTGCCAGCAGACGAGGAGCGGGGAGCTACGAGCAGTACGTC.

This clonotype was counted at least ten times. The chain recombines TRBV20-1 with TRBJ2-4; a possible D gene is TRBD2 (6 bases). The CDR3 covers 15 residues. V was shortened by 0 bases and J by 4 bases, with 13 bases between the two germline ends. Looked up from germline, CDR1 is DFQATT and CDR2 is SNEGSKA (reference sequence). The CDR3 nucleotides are TGCAGTGCTAGAGAGCGGGGAACGACTAAAAACATTCAGTACTTC. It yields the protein CSARERGTTKNIQYF.

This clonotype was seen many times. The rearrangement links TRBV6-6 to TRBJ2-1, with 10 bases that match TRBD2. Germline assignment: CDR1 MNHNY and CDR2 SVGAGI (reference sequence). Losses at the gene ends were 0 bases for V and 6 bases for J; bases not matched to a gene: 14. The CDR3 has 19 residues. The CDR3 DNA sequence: TGTGCCAGCAGTTACTCGACGGAACAGGGACTAGCGTGGAGCAATGAGCAGTTCTTC. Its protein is CASSYSTEQGLAWSNEQFF.

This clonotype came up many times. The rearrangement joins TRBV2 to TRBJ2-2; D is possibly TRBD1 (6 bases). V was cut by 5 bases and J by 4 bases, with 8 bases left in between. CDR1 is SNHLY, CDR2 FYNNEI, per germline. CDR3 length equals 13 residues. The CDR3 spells CASSTGSTGELFF. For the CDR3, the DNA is TGTGCCAGCAGTACAGGGTCCACCGGGGAGCTGTTTTTT.

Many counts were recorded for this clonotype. CDR3 bases: TGCGCCAGGACGCCCTACGAGCAGTACTTC. This translates into CARTPYEQYF. This chain uses TRBV5-1 with TRBJ2-7, with D unresolved. Germline V lookup: CDR1 SGHRS, CDR2 YFSETQ. The CDR3 length is 10 residues. V lost 8 bases to trimming and J lost 2 bases, with 5 bases between them. The full variable domain, with the rest looked up from reference TRBV5-1 and TRBJ2-7, is KAGVTQTPRYLIKTRGQQVTLSCSPISGHRSVSWYQQTPGQGLQFLFEYFSETQRNKGNFPGRFSGRQFSNSRSEMNVSTLELGDSALYLCARTPYEQYFGPGTRLTVT.

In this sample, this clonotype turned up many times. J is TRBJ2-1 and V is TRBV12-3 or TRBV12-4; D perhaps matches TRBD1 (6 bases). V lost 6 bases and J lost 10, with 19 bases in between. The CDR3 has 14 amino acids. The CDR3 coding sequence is TGTGCCAGCAGGCCTACAGGGACGGCAGGAGAGCAGTTCTTC. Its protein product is CASRPTGTAGEQFF.

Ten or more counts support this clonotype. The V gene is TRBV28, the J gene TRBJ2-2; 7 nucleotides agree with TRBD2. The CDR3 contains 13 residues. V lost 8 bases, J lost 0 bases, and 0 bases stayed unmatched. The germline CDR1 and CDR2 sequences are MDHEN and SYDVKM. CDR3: CASGTTNTGELFF. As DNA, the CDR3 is TGTGCCAGCGGGACTACGAACACCGGGGAGCTGTTTTTT.

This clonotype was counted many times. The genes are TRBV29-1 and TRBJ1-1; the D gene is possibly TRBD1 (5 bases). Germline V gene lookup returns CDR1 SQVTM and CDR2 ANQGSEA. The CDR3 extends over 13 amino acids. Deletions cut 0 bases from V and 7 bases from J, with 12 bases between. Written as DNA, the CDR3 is TGCAGCGTTGAAGATCTAGGGGAAAATGAAGCTTTCTTT. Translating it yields CSVEDLGENEAFF. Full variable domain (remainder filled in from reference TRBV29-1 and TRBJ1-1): SAVISQKPSRDICQRGTSLTIQCQVDSQVTMMFWYRQQPGQSLTLIATANQGSEATYESGFVIDKFPISRPNLTFSTLTVSNMSPEDSSIYLCSVEDLGENEAFFGQGTRLTVV.

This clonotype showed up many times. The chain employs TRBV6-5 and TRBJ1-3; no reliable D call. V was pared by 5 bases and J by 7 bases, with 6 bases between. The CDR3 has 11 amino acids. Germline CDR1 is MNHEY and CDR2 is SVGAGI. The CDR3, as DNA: TGTGCCAGCAGTGTGGGGAACACCATATATTTT. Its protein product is CASSVGNTIYF.

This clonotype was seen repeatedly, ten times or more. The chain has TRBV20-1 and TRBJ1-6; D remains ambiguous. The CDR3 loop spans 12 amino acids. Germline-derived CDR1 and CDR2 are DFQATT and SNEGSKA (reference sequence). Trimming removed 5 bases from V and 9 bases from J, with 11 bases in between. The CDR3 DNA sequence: TGCAGTGCTTGGGGATCTATTTCACCCCTCCACTTT. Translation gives CSAWGSISPLHF.

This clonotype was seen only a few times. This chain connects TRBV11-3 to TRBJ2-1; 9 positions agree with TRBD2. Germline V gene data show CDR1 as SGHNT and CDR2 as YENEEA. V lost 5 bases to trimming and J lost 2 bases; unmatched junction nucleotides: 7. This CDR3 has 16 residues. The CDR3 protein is CASSDHASGAYNEQFF. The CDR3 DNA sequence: TGTGCCAGCAGCGACCACGCTAGCGGGGCCTACAATGAGCAGTTCTTC.

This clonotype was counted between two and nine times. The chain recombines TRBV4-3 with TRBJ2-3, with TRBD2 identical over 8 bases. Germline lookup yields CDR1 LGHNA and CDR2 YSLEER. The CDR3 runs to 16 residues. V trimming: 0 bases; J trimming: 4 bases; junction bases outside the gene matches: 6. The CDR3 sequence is CASSQDFAGGADTQYF. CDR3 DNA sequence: TGCGCCAGCAGCCAAGATTTCGCGGGGGGCGCAGATACGCAGTATTTT.

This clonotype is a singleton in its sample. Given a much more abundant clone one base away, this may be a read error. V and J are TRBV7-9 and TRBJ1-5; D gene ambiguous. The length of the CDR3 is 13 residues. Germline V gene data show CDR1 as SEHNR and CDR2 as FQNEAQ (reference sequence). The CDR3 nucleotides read TGTGCCAGCAGCGATCTATACGGCCAGCCCAAGCATTTT. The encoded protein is CASSDLYGQPKHF.

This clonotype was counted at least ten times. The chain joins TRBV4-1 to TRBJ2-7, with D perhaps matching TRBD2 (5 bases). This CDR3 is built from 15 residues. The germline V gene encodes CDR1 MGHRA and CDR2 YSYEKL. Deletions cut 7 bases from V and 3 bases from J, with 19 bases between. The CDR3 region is CASTHPRGFSYEQYV. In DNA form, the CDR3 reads TGCGCCAGCACCCACCCGCGAGGGTTCAGCTACGAGCAGTACGTC.

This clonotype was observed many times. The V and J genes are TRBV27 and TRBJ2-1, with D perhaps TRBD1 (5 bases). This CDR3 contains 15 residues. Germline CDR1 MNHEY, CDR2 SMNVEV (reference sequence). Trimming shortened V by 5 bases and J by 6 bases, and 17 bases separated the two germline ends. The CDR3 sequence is CASSVYLQVGNEQFF. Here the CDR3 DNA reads TGTGCCAGCAGTGTCTACTTACAGGTAGGCAATGAGCAGTTCTTC.

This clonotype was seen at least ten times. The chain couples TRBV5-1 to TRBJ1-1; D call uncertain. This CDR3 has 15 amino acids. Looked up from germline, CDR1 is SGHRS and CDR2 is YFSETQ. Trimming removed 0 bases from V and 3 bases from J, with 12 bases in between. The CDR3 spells CASSLEADGDTEAFF. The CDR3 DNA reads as TGCGCCAGCAGCTTGGAAGCGGATGGGGACACTGAAGCTTTCTTT.

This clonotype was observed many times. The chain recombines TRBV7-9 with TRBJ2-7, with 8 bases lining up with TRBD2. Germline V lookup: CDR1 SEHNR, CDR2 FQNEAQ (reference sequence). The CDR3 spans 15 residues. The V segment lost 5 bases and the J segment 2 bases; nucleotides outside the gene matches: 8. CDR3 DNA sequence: TGTGCCAGCAGCCCTACCGGGGGGGCCGCCTACGAGCAGTACTTC. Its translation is CASSPTGGAAYEQYF.

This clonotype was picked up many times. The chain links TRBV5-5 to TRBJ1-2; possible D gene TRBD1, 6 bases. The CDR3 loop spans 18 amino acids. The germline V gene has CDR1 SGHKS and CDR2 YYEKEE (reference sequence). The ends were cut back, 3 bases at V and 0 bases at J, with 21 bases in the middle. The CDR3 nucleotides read TGTGCCAGCAGCTCCGCCCAAGGGGGTTCAAAAACTAACTATGGCTACACCTTC. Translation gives CASSSAQGGSKTNYGYTF.

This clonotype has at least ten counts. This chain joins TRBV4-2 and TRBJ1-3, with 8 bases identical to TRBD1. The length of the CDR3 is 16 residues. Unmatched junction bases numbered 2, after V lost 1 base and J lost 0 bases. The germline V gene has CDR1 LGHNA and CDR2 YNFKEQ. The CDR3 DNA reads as TGTGCCAGCAGCCAAGGACAGGGGAGCTCTGGAAACACCATATATTTT. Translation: CASSQGQGSSGNTIYF.

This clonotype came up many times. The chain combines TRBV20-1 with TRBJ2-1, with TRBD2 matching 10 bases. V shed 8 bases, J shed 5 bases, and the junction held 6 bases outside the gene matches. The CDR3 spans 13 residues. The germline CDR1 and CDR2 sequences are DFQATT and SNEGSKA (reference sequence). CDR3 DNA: TGCAGTCCCCCACTAGCGGGGCACAATGAGCAGTTCTTC. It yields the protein CSPPLAGHNEQFF.